A selection of T cell receptor beta chains follows, all from one sample in a study of immune evolution from preneoplasia to lung adenocarcinoma. Generated by immunoSEQ multiplex PCR, the TCRdb table keeps only in-frame clones and is missing some. The sample lists some 2,200 clones; more than 60% were seen once. The sample consisted of FFPE minimally invasive lung adenocarcinoma tissue. The receptors shown here come from a person aged 55-85 years with lung adenocarcinoma. Both conserved end residues are part of each CDR3. D genes are given only for firm matches. Part of the rows lack a size; the others show once, few, many or a class for expanded clones.

clone size | D gene | J gene | V gene | CDR3 protein | CDR3 DNA
few | - | TRBJ2-3 | TRBV4-1 | CASSQDYSGTDTQYF | TGCGCCAGCAGCCAAGATTACAGTGGCACAGATACGCAGTATTTT
- | - | TRBJ1-1 | TRBV14 | CASSQTSGKTEAFF | TGTGCCAGCAGCCAAACTTCAGGGAAAACGGAAGCTTTCTTT
- | TRBD2 | TRBJ2-1 | TRBV5-6 | CASSFSGGNYNEQFF | TGTGCCAGCAGCTTTAGCGGGGGGAATTACAATGAGCAGTTCTTC
- | - | TRBJ2-1 | TRBV25-1 | CASSEYRGGKQFF | TGTGCCAGCAGTGAATATCGGGGCGGTAAACAGTTCTTC
- | TRBD2 | TRBJ2-3 | TRBV9 | CASSGTSGADTQYF | TGTGCCAGCAGCGGGACTAGTGGGGCAGATACGCAGTATTTT
- | TRBD1 | TRBJ2-1 | TRBV7-8 | CASSLDPGTGVSNEQFF | TGTGCCAGCAGCTTAGACCCCGGGACAGGGGTTTCCAATGAGCAGTTCTTC
- | - | TRBJ2-2 | TRBV4-1 | CASSQVGFRALFVGELFF | TGCGCCAGCAGCCAAGTTGGGTTTAGGGCGTTATTTGTCGGGGAGCTGTTTTTT
once | - | TRBJ2-3 | TRBV7-9 | CASSPSGSTDTQYF | TGTGCCAGCAGCCCCTCGGGGTCCACAGATACGCAGTATTTT
- | - | TRBJ2-5 | TRBV11-1 | CASSSVTGQQETQYF | TGTGCCAGCAGCTCCGTTACGGGACAACAAGAGACCCAGTACTTC
- | - | TRBJ2-7 | TRBV6-5 | CASSYQQNSYEQYF | TGTGCCAGCAGTTACCAACAGAACTCCTACGAGCAGTACTTC
- | TRBD1 | TRBJ1-2 | TRBV12-5 | CASGPSTGAFNRYTF | TGTGCTAGTGGTCCTTCAACAGGGGCGTTTAATCGCTACACCTTC
- | TRBD2 | TRBJ2-7 | TRBV6-6 | CASRNLAGVSSYEQYF | TGTGCCAGCAGGAACCTAGCGGGGGTAAGCTCCTACGAGCAGTACTTC
- | TRBD1 | TRBJ2-1 | TRBV7-2 | CASSLDPGTGVSNEQFF | TGTGCCAGCAGCTTAGACCCCGGGACAGGGGTTTCCAATGAGCAGTTCTTC
- | - | TRBJ1-1 | TRBV6-1 | CASSEPPTGRGWNTEAFF | TGTGCCAGCAGCGAACCTCCGACAGGTAGGGGATGGAACACTGAAGCTTTCTTT
- | - | TRBJ2-5 | TRBV30 | CAWSRSSRETQYF | TGTGCCTGGAGTCGTTCTAGCCGAGAGACCCAGTACTTC
once | TRBD1 | TRBJ2-7 | TRBV6-1 | CASISRGTGRYEQYF | TGTGCCAGCATCTCTAGGGGGACAGGGAGATACGAGCAGTACTTC
few | TRBD2 | TRBJ2-6 | TRBV18 | CASSPPSGRGGPTSSGANVLTF | TGTGCCAGCTCACCACCGAGCGGGCGGGGGGGCCCTACTAGCTCTGGGGCCAACGTCCTGACTTTC
- | - | TRBJ1-5 | TRBV30 | CAWSGQPGRPQHF | TGTGCCTGGAGCGGACAGCCCGGTCGGCCCCAGCATTTT
- | TRBD1 | TRBJ2-7 | TRBV5-1 | CASSLVQGNYYEQYF | TGCGCCAGCAGCTTGGTACAGGGGAATTACTACGAGCAGTACTTC
- | - | TRBJ1-2 | TRBV29-1 | CSVAPTAYGYTF | TGCAGCGTTGCCCCTACGGCGTATGGCTACACCTTC
- | - | TRBJ1-2 | TRBV30 | CAWSKVVQGMYGYTF | TGTGCCTGGAGTAAGGTGGTGCAGGGGATGTATGGCTACACCTTC
few | - | TRBJ1-5 | TRBV2 | CASRLDNLQPQHF | TGTGCCAGCAGGTTGGACAATTTGCAGCCCCAGCATTTT
- | TRBD1 | TRBJ2-5 | TRBV27 | CASTQGKTQYF | TGTGCCAGCACACAGGGGAAGACCCAGTACTTC
- | TRBD1 | TRBJ2-3 | TRBV7-2 | CASSLVGGADTQYF | TGTGCCAGCAGCTTAGTAGGGGGCGCAGATACGCAGTATTTT
- | - | TRBJ1-2 | TRBV28 | CASTTANYGYTF | TGTGCCAGCACAACAGCTAACTATGGCTACACCTTC
- | - | TRBJ2-2 | TRBV9 | CASSVDKWTGELFF | TGTGCCAGCAGCGTAGATAAATGGACCGGGGAGCTGTTTTTT
- | - | TRBJ2-2 | TRBV18 | CASSPRGLGTGELFF | TGTGCCAGCTCACCCCGGGGGCTGGGGACCGGGGAGCTGTTTTTT
- | TRBD1 | TRBJ2-7 | TRBV7-2 | CASSPGQGAYEQYF | TGTGCCAGCAGCCCGGGACAGGGGGCCTACGAGCAGTACTTC
few | - | TRBJ2-7 | TRBV19 | CASSMAGDSSYEQYF | TGTGCCAGTAGTATGGCCGGGGATTCCTCCTACGAGCAGTACTTC
few | - | TRBJ1-1 | TRBV19 | CASSILYFNTEAFF | TGTGCCAGTAGTATCCTGTATTTTAACACTGAAGCTTTCTTT
- | TRBD1 | TRBJ2-7 | TRBV28 | CASRSAGGYEQYF | TGTGCCAGCAGATCGGCAGGGGGATACGAGCAGTACTTC
- | - | TRBJ1-1 | TRBV7-6 | CASSLTGGAEAFF | TGTGCCAGCAGCTTAACCGGGGGGGCTGAAGCTTTCTTT
- | - | TRBJ1-2 | TRBV10-3 | CATDDGEANYGYTF | TGTGCCACGGACGACGGGGAAGCTAACTATGGCTACACCTTC
- | TRBD1 | TRBJ1-4 | TRBV29-1 | CSVGQGREKLFF | TGCAGCGTGGGACAGGGACGTGAAAAACTGTTTTTT
- | - | TRBJ1-5 | TRBV29-1 | CSVGGDPSNQPQHF | TGCAGCGTTGGTGGTGATCCAAGCAATCAGCCCCAGCATTTT
- | TRBD1 | TRBJ1-3 | TRBV5-5 | CASSSTGASGNTIYF | TGTGCCAGCAGCTCCACAGGGGCCTCGGGAAACACCATATATTTT
- | - | TRBJ2-3 | TRBV6-4 | CASSQDPGSTDTQYF | TGTGCCAGCAGTCAAGACCCCGGGAGCACAGATACGCAGTATTTT
few | - | TRBJ2-7 | TRBV28 | CASSLSWGVGRDEQYF | TGTGCCAGCAGTTTATCATGGGGCGTTGGCAGGGACGAGCAGTACTTC
- | TRBD1 | TRBJ1-5 | TRBV2 | CASSTGTGSSYQPQHF | TGTGCCAGCAGTACCGGGACAGGGTCTTCCTATCAGCCCCAGCATTTT
- | - | TRBJ1-3 | TRBV27 | CASSPTKGTIYF | TGTGCCAGCAGTCCAACAAAGGGCACCATATATTTT
- | TRBD2 | TRBJ2-3 | TRBV5-1 | CASSFGGSGGTDTQYF | TGCGCCAGCAGCTTCGGGGGTAGCGGGGGCACAGATACGCAGTATTTT